This entry describes one T cell receptor (beta chain). Its antigen specificity is not known. Base qualities are not recorded, but no much larger clone differs from it by a single base. TCR CDR3 regions were amplified from genomic DNA by multiplex PCR using the deep immunoSEQ assay. For each cell subset, the extracted genomic DNA was distributed evenly across all wells of several immunoSEQ 96-well plates, and each plate served as one replicate. Each replicate PCR for sorted subsets received roughly 0.2 ug genomic DNA, equal to roughly 30,000 T cell genomes. The purified libraries were quantified using a Qubit 3.0 fluorometer, sized with a Bioanalyzer 2100, and then quantified again using the KAPA Library Quantification kit. Every immunoSEQ 96-well plate was sequenced on a separate single-read 150-cycle Illumina NextSeq 550 flow cell. In the paper's pipeline: Because only junctional sequences without quality scores were contained in the immunoSEQ output, filtering matching that applied to full-length reads could not be performed. To assign V/J genes and CDR3, sequences were annotated against IMGT germline references using PyIR, a Python wrapper for IgBLAST v1.9. Reads were removed for weak V/J assignments (E-value above 1e-6), missing CDR3, stop codons, out-of-frame junctions, or ambiguous translated residues. V3J clonotypes were defined as sequences sharing an identical inferred V gene, J gene, and CDR3 amino acid sequence. To compute the percentage overlap between repertoires, the number of shared unique clonotypes was divided by the size of the smaller repertoire. Richness of each repertoire was evaluated using RTK rarefaction, the Chao1 estimator, and Recon v2.1 estimates of unobserved clonotypes. OLGA was used to compute generation probabilities for all TCRbeta clonotypes that the gDNA method yielded from several donors. TCRdb limited this immuneACCESS table to in-frame rearrangements with V and J called. A share of clones is missing; checked studies link under half to unresolved V genes, and the rest is unexplained. V, J and clone size derive from that table, while D and trimming were established from the DNA sequence. The sample table records under 2.5 million clones; approximately 90% of these occur just once. The ten largest clones take up more than 0.35% of the sample.

The source of the sample is a study of shared clonotypes between healthy human individuals (dated by TCRdb to 2018 to 2021). Some background on the complete study: A couple of women and a few men aged 18 to 49 years were included in the cohort. For each donor, CD4 naive and CD4 memory were each run on three plates, CD8 naive on two plates, and CD8 memory on one plate. To estimate repertoire size and how much clonotypes are shared between individuals, the study performed deep sequencing of blood TCR repertoires from a handful of healthy adults. Different laboratories and diverse techniques were used to prepare libraries and sequence TCR repertoires, to increase sequencing depth and limit assay-specific biases. Per donor, leukapheresis produced somewhere between about 0.8 and 9 billion PBMCs. General findings and caveats noted by the study authors: Even with the large sequencing depth, rarefaction of the sorted-subset datasets indicated that sequencing was incomplete. Because the study included only a small number of donors, the genetic and exposure-history diversity represented was limited. Naive subsets generally had larger estimated clonotype richness than memory subsets. When a handful of donors were compared, the shared fraction of clonotypes was around 4.6% for naive CD4, about 4% for naive CD8, roughly 2.5% for memory CD4, and around 0.37% for memory CD8. Clonotypes shared by all four sorted-subset donors showed higher generation probabilities than non-shared clonotypes. Pairwise subsampling indicated that sequencing depth was expected to affect the degree of clonotype sharing among donors. Only blood was sampled, and tissue TCR repertoires likely differ from those in blood.

The donors were healthy, HIV-negative adults with no recently reported acute infections or vaccinations. Every donor was a Caucasian adult residing in Nashville, Tennessee, USA. CD4+ T cells were enriched through magnetic negative selection, after which naive cells were positively selected on CD45RA and the remaining negative fraction served as the memory subset. After blood collection by leukapheresis, PBMCs were isolated using Ficoll-Histopaque density gradient centrifugation and then cryopreserved in the vapor phase of liquid nitrogen. Analytical flow cytometry was used to check the purity and quantity of every magnetically sorted T cell population. Genomic DNA was isolated from every sorted fraction and measured by UV absorbance on a Nanodrop 2000c. Via the germline V gene (reference sequence), CDR1 is MNHEY and CDR2 SMNVEV. The CDR3 numbers 16 residues from cysteine through phenylalanine. Just the 48-base CDR3 DNA is kept, in frame starting at base 1. Between the V and J ends, shortened by 7 bases and 2 bases respectively, the junction contains 21 bases.

Sequences were obtained from naive CD4+ T cells from PBMCs. According to the study, the label for this sample's cell subset or site signals: CD45RA+ positively selected. The sequence derives from a man between 18 and 35 years old in good health. Some clones in this sample may be carry-over from other donors' samples. In this chain, TRBV27 is recombined with TRBJ2-7, with the D gene uncertain. The nucleotide sequence reads as follows: TGTGCCAGCACCCCGAGGTTCGGACGGCTGCCCTACGAGCAGTACTTC. This codes for CASTPRFGRLPYEQYF.